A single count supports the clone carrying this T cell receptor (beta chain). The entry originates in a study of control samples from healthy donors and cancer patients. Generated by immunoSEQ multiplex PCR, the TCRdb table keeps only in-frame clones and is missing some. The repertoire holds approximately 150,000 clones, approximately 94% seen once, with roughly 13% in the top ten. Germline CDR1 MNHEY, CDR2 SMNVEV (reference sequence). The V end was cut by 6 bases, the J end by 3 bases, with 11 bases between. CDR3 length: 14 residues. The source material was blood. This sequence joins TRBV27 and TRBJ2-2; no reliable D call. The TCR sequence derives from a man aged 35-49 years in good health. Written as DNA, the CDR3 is TGTGCCAGCAGCGTAACGGCCTACACCGGGGAGCTGTTTTTT. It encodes CASSVTAYTGELFF.